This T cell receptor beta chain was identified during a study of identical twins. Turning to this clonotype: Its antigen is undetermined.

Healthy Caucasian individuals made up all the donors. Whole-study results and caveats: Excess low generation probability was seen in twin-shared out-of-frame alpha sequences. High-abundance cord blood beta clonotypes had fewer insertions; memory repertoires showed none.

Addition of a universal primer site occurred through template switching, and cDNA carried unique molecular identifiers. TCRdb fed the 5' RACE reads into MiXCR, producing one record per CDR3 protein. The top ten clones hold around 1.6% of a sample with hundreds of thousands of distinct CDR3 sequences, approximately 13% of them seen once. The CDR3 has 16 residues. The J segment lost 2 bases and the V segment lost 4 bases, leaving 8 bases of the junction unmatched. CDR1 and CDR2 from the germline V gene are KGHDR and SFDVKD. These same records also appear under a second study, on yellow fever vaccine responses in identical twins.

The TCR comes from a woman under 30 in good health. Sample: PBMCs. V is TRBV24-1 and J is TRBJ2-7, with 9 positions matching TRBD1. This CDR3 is CATSDPRDREPYEQYF. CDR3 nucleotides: TGTGCCACCAGTGACCCCCGGGACAGGGAGCCCTACGAGCAGTACTTC.